Following are 5 T cell receptor beta chains from one sample sequenced in a study of T-cell reconstitution after alpha-beta-depleted transplantation in children. Unique molecular identifiers were used to barcode this TCRbeta library. TCRdb re-called the PCR reads with MiXCR, one entry per CDR3 protein. In the table there are approximately 510,000 distinct CDR3 sequences, approximately 20% of which are singletons. The sample in question was PBMCs from the stem cell graft donor, obtained from the stem cell graft. Every receptor here comes from a human donor who donated a stem cell graft to a child with acute lymphoblastic leukemia.

There are a few counts of this clonotype. The V and J genes are TRBV20-1 and TRBJ2-5, with 7 bases matching TRBD2. The CDR3 consists of 14 residues. V was pared by 6 bases and J by 0 bases, with 7 bases of the junction left unmatched. Germline V CDR1 and CDR2: DFQATT, SNEGSKA (reference sequence). In DNA, the CDR3 is TGCAGTGCGAACCCACTAGCGTACCAAGAGACCCAGTACTTC. It yields the protein CSANPLAYQETQYF.

In this sample, this clonotype turned up a few times. The chain has TRBV10-3 and TRBJ2-3; 9 bases align to TRBD2. The V gene end was trimmed by 3 bases and the J gene end by 6 bases; junction bases not matched to a gene: 19. Germline V gives CDR1 ENHRY, CDR2 SYGVKD. The CDR3 runs to 19 residues. The DNA of the CDR3 is TGTGCCATCAGTGACTCCCTTCCGGGACTAGCTCCCCGGGCGGATACGCAGTATTTT. Translation gives CAISDSLPGLAPRADTQYF.

The rearrangement links TRBV7-9 to TRBJ2-7; D not resolved. The V end lost 3 bases, the J end lost 6 bases, and 12 bases lay between the germline ends. CDR1 SEHNR and CDR2 FQNEAQ come from the germline V gene (reference sequence). The CDR3 length is 13 residues. The CDR3 nucleotides are TGTGCCAGCAGCTTGCCGGCACTTACCGAGCAGTACTTC. Its protein is CASSLPALTEQYF.

This clonotype was seen more than once but under ten times. The rearrangement uses TRBV5-6 and TRBJ1-5; D gene ambiguous. This CDR3 comprises 20 residues. CDR1 and CDR2 (germline): SGHDT, YYEEEE. The V gene lost 4 bases and the J gene lost 0 bases, with 26 bases spanning the gap. The CDR3 protein is CASSNPGRLRPIDSNQPQHF. CDR3 coding DNA: TGTGCCAGCAGCAACCCCGGGCGCCTTCGTCCGATCGATAGCAATCAGCCCCAGCATTTT.

This clonotype has just a few counts. This chain uses TRBV7-6 with TRBJ2-3, with TRBD2 identical over 9 bases. This CDR3 comprises 15 residues. CDR1 and CDR2 (germline): SGHVS, FNYEAQ. V lost 6 bases and J lost 2; bases outside the gene matches: 6. CDR3 nucleotide sequence: TGTGCCAGCAGGCCGACTAGCGGACACACAGATACGCAGTATTTT. This gives the protein CASRPTSGHTDTQYF.